Following are 7 T cell receptor beta chains from one sample sequenced in a study of blood T cell repertoires in COVID-19. Libraries were prepared by immunoSEQ multiplex PCR; TCRdb keeps only in-frame clonotypes and omits some of them. The repertoire has 60,000 to 70,000 clones, 91% of them found once; the top ten carry 6% to 8%. Specimen: peripheral blood. The source of these receptors is a human donor in a cohort sampled during active COVID-19.

This sequence joins TRBV2 and TRBJ2-7; possibly TRBD2 for D (6 bases). Trimming cost V 3 bases and J 3 bases, with 18 bases left between them. There are 16 residues in the CDR3. The germline V gene encodes CDR1 SNHLY and CDR2 FYNNEI. The CDR3 bases are TGTGCCAGCAGTGATGTTGGGAAGGCTAGCGACTACGAGCAGTACTTC. It yields the protein CASSDVGKASDYEQYF.

The chain recombines TRBV5-6 with TRBJ1-3; D is perhaps TRBD1 (5 bases). The length of the CDR3 is 15 residues. Trimming stripped 6 bases from V and 4 bases from J, with 17 bases between. The V gene's germline CDR1 is SGHDT and CDR2 YYEEEE. The CDR3 coding sequence is TGTGCCAGCACCAACCTCGGGGGGGTCGGAAACACCATATATTTT. It specifies CASTNLGGVGNTIYF.

This chain connects TRBV4-2 to TRBJ1-4; possibly TRBD1 for D (6 bases). The CDR3 runs 14 residues. V gave up 1 base and J gave up 4 bases, with 7 bases separating them. Germline V gene data show CDR1 as LGHNA and CDR2 as YNFKEQ. The CDR3 here is CASSQGQDNEKLFF. Written as DNA, the CDR3 is TGTGCCAGCAGCCAAGGACAGGATAATGAAAAACTGTTTTTT.

This clone occurred a few times. The chain combines TRBV2 with TRBJ2-5; tentative D call: TRBD2 (6 bases). The CDR3 runs 12 residues. V lost 10 bases and J lost 5, with 14 bases in between. Germline V CDR1 and CDR2: SNHLY, FYNNEI. Here the CDR3 DNA reads TGTGCCACCCGCGGGGACGGTGAGACCCAGTACTTC. Protein product: CATRGDGETQYF. Variable domain in full (rest from reference TRBV2 and TRBJ2-5): EPEVTQTPSHQVTQMGQEVILRCVPISNHLYFYWYRQILGQKVEFLVSFYNNEISEKSEIFDDQFSVERPDGSNFTLKIRSTKLEDSAMYFCATRGDGETQYFGPGTRLLVL.

This rearrangement joins TRBV6-1 to TRBJ2-3, with 10 bases that match TRBD2. This CDR3 is 16 amino acids long. The germline gives CDR1 MNHNS, CDR2 SASEGT. V dropped 2 bases and J dropped 3; count of bases not matched to a gene: 5. The CDR3 region has the DNA TGTGCCAGCAGTGAAAGAGCGGGGGGGCGAACAGATACGCAGTATTTT. Translation: CASSERAGGRTDTQYF.

The chain employs TRBV19 and TRBJ2-3; D perhaps matches TRBD2 (5 bases). CDR3 length equals 16 residues. Germline CDR1 LNHDA, CDR2 SQIVND (reference sequence). The V gene lost 7 bases and the J gene lost 1 base, with 18 bases spanning the gap. The CDR3 nucleotides read TGTGCCAGTAAGCGGCTAGGGAACAGTCGCACAGATACGCAGTATTTT. This translates into CASKRLGNSRTDTQYF.

The chain links TRBV7-3 to TRBJ2-2; TRBD2 matches 8 bases. The V segment lost 5 bases and the J segment 6 bases; nucleotides outside the gene matches: 5. The length of the CDR3 is 14 residues. CDR1 is SGHTA and CDR2 is FQGTGA in the germline V gene. CDR3: CASSDRTSSGELFF. CDR3 DNA: TGTGCCAGCAGCGATCGGACTAGCTCCGGGGAGCTGTTTTTT.